Below are 24 T cell receptor delta chains sequenced from a single sample in a study of gamma-delta chains in newborns, infants, children. TCRdb applied CATT to the reads for clone calling. The sample has several thousand delta-chain clones; about 36% are singletons. Material for sequencing was blood. These receptors came from a child who received the measles vaccine.

In this sample, this clone turned up a few times. The CDR3 region has the DNA TGTGCTCTTGGGATGACTTGGGGGAGGCTAGGAGACTTCGATAAACTCATCTTT. It specifies CALGMTWGRLGDFDKLIF. The chain has TRDV1 and TRDJ1, with TRDD3 matching 7 bases. After removal of 5 bases from V and 4 bases from J, the junction contained 19 bases not matched to a gene. Germline V gene sequence: CDR1 TSWWSYY, CDR2 QGS. The CDR3 is 18 residues long.

In its sample, this clone was seen a few times. This chain joins TRAV29/DV5 and TRDJ1; 11 nucleotides line up with TRDD3. V shed 0 bases and J 0 bases; nucleotides not matched to a gene: 10. The CDR3 is 18 residues long. Germline lookup yields CDR1 NSMFDY and CDR2 ISSIKDK. The CDR3 nucleotides are TGTGCAGCAAGCGCTTACTGGGGGATATGTCCCGACACCGATAAACTCATCTTT. It translates to CAASAYWGICPDTDKLIF.

This rearrangement joins TRDV1 to TRDJ1; 8 positions match TRDD3. This CDR3 contains 24 residues. In germline, CDR1 is TSWWSYY, CDR2 QGS. With 1 base clipped from V and 1 base from J, the junction kept 29 bases outside the gene matches. Written as DNA, the CDR3 is TGTGCTCTTGGGGAACCTCAAGACAAAAAGGTTACTGGGGGGTTTTGGGGAGGCACCGATAAACTCATCTTT. Translation: CALGEPQDKKVTGGFWGGTDKLIF.

This clone was counted only a few times. V is TRDV3 and J is TRDJ1; 11 nucleotides line up with TRDD3. Losses at the gene ends were 0 bases for V and 0 bases for J; bases not matched to a gene: 18. The CDR3 contains 20 residues. From germline, CDR1 is TVYSNPD and CDR2 GDNSRS (reference sequence). CDR3 coding DNA: TGTGCCTTTAGGGGTGAGGGGTGGGGGATACGCTTCCACAACACCGATAAACTCATCTTT. This codes for CAFRGEGWGIRFHNTDKLIF. Complete variable domain (other parts from reference TRDV3 and TRDJ1): CDKVTQSSPDQTVASGSEVVLLCTYDTVYSNPDLFWYRIRPDYSFQFVFYGDNSRSEGADFTQGRFSVKHILTQKAFHLVISPVRTEDSATYYCAFRGEGWGIRFHNTDKLIFGKGTRVTVEP.

The V call is TRDV3, the J call TRDJ1; 11 bases line up with TRDD3. CDR1 and CDR2 (germline): TVYSNPD, GDNSRS (reference sequence). Losses at the gene ends were 1 base for V and 0 bases for J; bases not matched to a gene: 22. This CDR3 contains 21 residues. CDR3 sequence reads: CAFTPSLYWGICPSYTDKLIF. CDR3 in DNA: TGTGCCTTTACCCCCTCCCTGTACTGGGGGATATGTCCCTCTTACACCGATAAACTCATCTTT. The whole variable domain, filled in from reference TRDV3 and TRDJ1, reads CDKVTQSSPDQTVASGSEVVLLCTYDTVYSNPDLFWYRIRPDYSFQFVFYGDNSRSEGADFTQGRFSVKHILTQKAFHLVISPVRTEDSATYYCAFTPSLYWGICPSYTDKLIFGKGTRVTVEP.

The chain joins TRDV1 to TRDJ1; possibly TRDD2 for D (9 bases). Per germline, CDR1 TSWWSYY and CDR2 QGS. The ends were cut back, 0 bases at V and 0 bases at J, with 26 bases in the middle. This CDR3 has 21 amino acids. The chain's CDR3 is CALGELSFLLWGIPYTDKLIF. As DNA, the CDR3 is TGTGCTCTTGGGGAACTATCCTTCCTACTTTGGGGGATTCCATACACCGATAAACTCATCTTT.

In DNA form, the CDR3 reads TGTGCTCTTGGGTCCCGCACGGGGAAACATCGCGAAGCTTTGACAGCACAACTCTTCTTT. Residues: CALGSRTGKHREALTAQLFF. The gene calls are TRDV1 and TRDJ2; weak D call: TRDD3 (5 bases). The CDR3 consists of 20 residues. CDR1 is TSWWSYY, CDR2 QGS, per germline. V was trimmed by 5 bases and J by 0 bases, leaving 25 bases between them.

This sequence joins TRDV2 and TRDJ1; TRDD3 agrees at 10 bases. V shed 3 bases and J 1 base; nucleotides not matched to a gene: 22. In germline, CDR1 is GEAIGNYY, CDR2 EKD. This CDR3 has 21 residues. The CDR3 loop is CACDSRLPSRTGGCVTDKLIF. The CDR3 nucleotides are TGTGCCTGTGACTCGAGACTTCCCTCACGTACTGGGGGATGTGTCACCGATAAACTCATCTTT.

Note on this clone: The sample contains more than one DNA sequence encoding this CDR3. The chain couples TRDV2 to TRDJ3; 11 nucleotides align to TRDD3. CDR1 and CDR2 from the germline V gene are GEAIGNYY and EKD. The J segment lost 0 bases and the V segment lost 3 bases, leaving 33 bases of the junction unmatched. The CDR3 covers 28 residues. CDR3 coding DNA: TGTGCCTGTGACTCCAGCCACACGTCGCCTCAACTGGGGGATAGTGGGGGCCCAAGCTCCTGGGACACCCGACAGATGTTTTTC. It encodes CACDSSHTSPQLGDSGGPSSWDTRQMFF.

V usage is TRDV1 and J usage is TRDJ1, with 10 positions matching TRDD3. CDR1 and CDR2 from the germline V gene are TSWWSYY and QGS. This CDR3 spans 11 amino acids. As DNA, the CDR3 is TGTTCCGGGGACTGGGGGATCAGGCTCATCTTT. The encoded protein is CSGDWGIRLIF.

Worth noting for this clone: This sample includes further DNA sequences coding for the same CDR3. This chain connects TRDV1 to TRDJ1; D gene ambiguous. CDR3 size: 23 residues. CDR1 is TSWWSYY, CDR2 QGS, per germline. Deletions cut 2 bases from V and 0 bases from J, with 34 bases between. The CDR3 DNA reads TGTGCTCTTGGGGAAGTAACTGCTCCTTACGTTGCTGTCGCCCTCGGGTACACCGATAAACTCATCTTT. The encoded protein is CALGEVTAPYVAVALGYTDKLIF.

This clone is labeled as medium-sized. The J gene is TRDJ1, the V gene TRAV29/DV5, with 10 positions matching TRDD3. Germline assignment: CDR1 NSMFDY and CDR2 ISSIKDK. The CDR3 has 16 amino acids. V trimming: 5 bases; J trimming: 1 base; junction bases outside the gene matches: 11. CDR3 coding DNA: TGTGCAGCTACACTACGGGGGATACGCGGCACCGATAAACTCATCTTT. Residues: CAATLRGIRGTDKLIF.

A remark on this clone: Its ends do not fully match the called genes, so a read error is possible. The sample carries other DNA sequences with the same CDR3. The chain links TRDV1 to TRDJ1; D is perhaps TRDD2 (6 bases). The CDR3 totals 22 residues. Germline CDR1 and CDR2: TSWWSYY and QGS. This CDR3 reads CALGELPIASYEGWWYTDKLIF. CDR3 sequence (DNA): TGTGCTCTTGGGGAACTGCCAATTGCCTCCTACGAGGGGTGGTGGTACACCGATAAGCTCATCTTT.

The chain carries TRDV1 and TRDJ1; 12 nucleotides line up with TRDD3. V shed 0 bases and J 2 bases; nucleotides not matched to a gene: 19. Germline V gene sequence: CDR1 TSWWSYY, CDR2 QGS. The CDR3 runs to 22 residues. Written as DNA, the CDR3 is TGTGCTCTTGGGGAACTCCCGAAATCTTCCTTTACTGGGGGATACCGAACCGATAAACTCATCTTT. It translates to CALGELPKSSFTGGYRTDKLIF.

The V call is TRDV1, the J call TRDJ1; 13 nucleotides match TRDD3. The CDR3 is 25 residues long. Germline trimming cut 0 bases from V and 6 bases from J; bases unmatched to any gene: 31. Germline CDR1 TSWWSYY, CDR2 QGS. The chain's CDR3 is CALGELSSSYPFTGGYARGMYKLIF. CDR3 in DNA: TGTGCTCTTGGGGAACTGAGTTCTTCCTACCCTTTTACTGGGGGATACGCCCGGGGGATGTATAAACTCATCTTT.

This clone came up a few times. The rearrangement uses TRDV1 and TRDJ3; 8 bases align to TRDD3. V lost 0 bases to trimming and J lost 0 bases; unmatched junction nucleotides: 16. Germline V gives CDR1 TSWWSYY, CDR2 QGS. The CDR3 has 23 amino acids. CDR3 nucleotides: TGTGCTCTTGGGGAACTTGAGTCCTATAATCGGGGATACAGCTCCTGGGACACCCGACAGATGTTTTTC. Translating gives CALGELESYNRGYSSWDTRQMFF.

The chain carries TRDV1 and TRDJ1; tentative D call: TRDD2 (5 bases). V lost 0 bases and J 0 bases, leaving 26 bases between the germline ends. The CDR3 has 21 residues. The germline V gene has CDR1 TSWWSYY and CDR2 QGS. The CDR3 loop reads CALGELGFSWYIMNYTDKLIF. The DNA of the CDR3 is TGTGCTCTTGGGGAACTAGGTTTTTCCTGGTACATCATGAATTACACCGATAAACTCATCTTT.

This clone came up a few times. The same CDR3 arises from other DNA sequences in this sample as well. The chain employs TRDV1 and TRDJ1; D may be TRDD2 (6 bases). The length of the CDR3 is 22 residues. Germline CDR1 and CDR2: TSWWSYY and QGS. Trimming shortened V by 2 bases and J by 0 bases, and 31 bases separated the two germline ends. CDR3 loop: CALGEDLLPRTGTVRYTDKLIF. The CDR3 DNA sequence: TGTGCTCTTGGGGAAGACCTCCTACCGCGGACTGGCACCGTTAGGTACACCGATAAACTCATCTTT.

This clone came up a few times. The rearrangement joins TRDV1 to TRDJ1; 12 nucleotides align to TRDD3. This CDR3 is built from 28 residues. The V and J ends lost 5 bases and 0 bases, in that order; junction bases with no gene match: 40. Germline assignment: CDR1 TSWWSYY and CDR2 QGS. The CDR3: CALGNLFPIPTLLGDTEQVLTYTDKLIF. The DNA for the CDR3 is TGTGCTCTTGGGAATCTCTTCCCTATTCCTACCTTACTGGGGGATACAGAGCAGGTATTAACCTACACCGATAAACTCATCTTT.

V gene TRDV1 combines with J gene TRDJ1; D gene unclear. The CDR3 is 15 residues long. Trimming pared 0 bases from V and 0 bases from J, leaving 8 bases between. Germline CDR1 reads TSWWSYY; CDR2 reads QGS. The CDR3 region is CALGELSSYTDKLIF. The CDR3 bases are TGTGCTCTTGGGGAACTATCATCGTACACCGATAAACTCATCTTT.

With regard to this clone: Different DNA sequences within this sample yield the same CDR3. This chain uses TRDV1 with TRDJ1, with 11 bases identical to TRDD3. CDR3 length: 27 amino acids. J gave up 0 bases and V 1 base, and 34 bases lay outside the gene matches. CDR1 is TSWWSYY and CDR2 is QGS in the germline V gene. CDR3 residues: CALGEPGPSYVEYWGIVAVIYTDKLIF. The CDR3 DNA sequence: TGTGCTCTTGGGGAACCTGGGCCATCCTACGTGGAATACTGGGGGATAGTCGCCGTTATATACACCGATAAACTCATCTTT.

This clone was observed a few times. The chain joins TRDV1 to TRDJ1; possible D gene TRDD3, 6 bases. Germline CDR1 reads TSWWSYY; CDR2 reads QGS. Trimming removed 2 bases at V and 9 bases at J, with 25 bases between. The CDR3 consists of 17 residues. This CDR3 is CALGEGGPKVGISELIF. The CDR3 region has the DNA TGTGCTCTTGGGGAAGGTGGTCCTAAGGTAGGGATATCGGAACTCATCTTT.

This clone qualifies as hyperexpanded. Different DNA sequences within this sample yield the same CDR3. This chain links TRDV3 with TRDJ1; a possible D gene is TRDD3 (5 bases). Germline V gives CDR1 TVYSNPD, CDR2 GDNSRS (reference sequence). This CDR3 is 14 amino acids long. Trimming pared 2 bases from V and 5 bases from J, leaving 18 bases between. The CDR3 loop is CAFETQGGLDKLIF. The CDR3 bases are TGTGCCTTTGAGACTCAAGGGGGGCTAGATAAACTCATCTTT.

The CDR3 is CALGNLFPIPTLLGDTGQVLTYTDKLIF. DNA for the CDR3: TGTGCTCTTGGGAATCTCTTCCCTATTCCTACCTTACTGGGGGATACAGGGCAGGTATTAACCTACACCGATAAACTCATCTTT. The chain carries TRDV1 and TRDJ1; 12 positions match TRDD3. The CDR3 sequence is 28 residues long. CDR1 is TSWWSYY, CDR2 QGS, per germline. With V trimmed by 5 bases and J by 0 bases, 40 bases remained unmatched.